The clone carrying this T cell receptor beta chain is labeled medium-sized based on frequency. The antigen remains unidentified. This record comes from a study of T cell clusters in autoimmune cytopenias. TRB rearrangements were amplified by touch-down multiplex PCR with mixed TRB-A/B primers. Reanalyzing the multiplex PCR reads, TCRdb keeps one entry per CDR3 protein, without DNA. In total, the table holds over 450 distinct CDR3 sequences. Findings of the study overall: Active autoimmune hepatitis patients had approximately 3-fold fewer exclusive TRB clusters than healthy donors. TRB repertoire shifts in secondary cytopenia and chronic lymphocytic leukemia mostly reflected lymphoma, not autoimmunity.

TRB was amplified from around 250 ng of peripheral blood genomic DNA per sample. This CDR3 region has 16 residues. CDR1 is KGHSH and CDR2 is LQKENI in the germline V gene. The chain links TRBV18 to TRBJ2-5; the D gene TCRdb calls, TRBD1, cannot be checked with no DNA. The specimen was peripheral blood. The receptor comes from a human donor with an autoimmune cytopenia or autoimmune hepatitis (not recorded which). This chain's CDR3 is CASSPRTGGGQETQYF. Full variable domain (outside the CDR3, taken from reference TRBV18 and TRBJ2-5): NAGVMQNPRHLVRRRGQEARLRCSPMKGHSHVYWYRQLPEEGLKFMVYLQKENIIDESGMPKERFSAEFPKEGPSILRIQQVVRGDSAAYFCASSPRTGGGQETQYFGPGTRLLVL.